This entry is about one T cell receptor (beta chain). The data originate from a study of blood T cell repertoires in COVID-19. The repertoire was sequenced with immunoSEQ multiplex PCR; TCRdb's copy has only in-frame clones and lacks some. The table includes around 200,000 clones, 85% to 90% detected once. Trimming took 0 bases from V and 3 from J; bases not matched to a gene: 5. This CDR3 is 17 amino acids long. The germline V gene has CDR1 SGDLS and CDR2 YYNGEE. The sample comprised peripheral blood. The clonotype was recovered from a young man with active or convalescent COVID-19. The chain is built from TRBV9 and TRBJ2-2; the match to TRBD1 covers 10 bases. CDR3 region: CASSVGDRGPDTGELFF. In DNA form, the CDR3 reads TGTGCCAGCAGCGTAGGGGACAGGGGACCTGACACCGGGGAGCTGTTTTTT.